Below, one T cell receptor (beta chain) is given with its context. This sample is drawn from a study of OX40 agonist ivuxolimab in advanced cancers. TCRdb keeps only in-frame clones here, not all; method: immunoSEQ multiplex PCR. The data show tens of thousands of clones, approximately 80% seen once. This CDR3 comprises 15 residues. Germline-derived CDR1 and CDR2 are LNHNV and YYDKDF (reference sequence). With V trimmed by 0 bases and J by 6 bases, 7 bases remained unmatched. The chain links TRBV15 to TRBJ2-7; 8 bases map to TRBD2. The input for sequencing was CD4+ or CD8+ T cells sorted from blood, taken in a trial of the OX40 agonist ivuxolimab. The receptor was isolated from an adult with an advanced solid tumor such as melanoma, head and neck, liver or kidney cancer. CDR3 residues: CATSRDKASGSEQYF. In DNA, the CDR3 is TGTGCCACCAGCAGAGATAAAGCTAGCGGGTCCGAGCAGTACTTC.